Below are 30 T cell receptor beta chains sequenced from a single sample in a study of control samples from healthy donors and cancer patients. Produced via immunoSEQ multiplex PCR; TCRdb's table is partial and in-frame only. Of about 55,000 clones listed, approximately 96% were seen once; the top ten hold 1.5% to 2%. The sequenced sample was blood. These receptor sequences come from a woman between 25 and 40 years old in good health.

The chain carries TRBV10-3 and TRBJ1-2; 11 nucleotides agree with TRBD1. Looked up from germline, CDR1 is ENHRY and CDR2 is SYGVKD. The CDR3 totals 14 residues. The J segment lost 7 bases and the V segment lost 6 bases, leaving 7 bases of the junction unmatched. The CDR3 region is CAIRIDGQGAGYTF. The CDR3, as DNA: TGTGCCATCAGAATCGACGGACAGGGGGCTGGCTACACCTTC.

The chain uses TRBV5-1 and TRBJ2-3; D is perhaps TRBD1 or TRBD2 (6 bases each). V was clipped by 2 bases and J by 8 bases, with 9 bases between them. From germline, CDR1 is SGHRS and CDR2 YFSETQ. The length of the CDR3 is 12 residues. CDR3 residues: CASSFEGGTQYF. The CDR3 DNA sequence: TGCGCCAGCAGCTTCGAGGGGGGTACGCAGTATTTT. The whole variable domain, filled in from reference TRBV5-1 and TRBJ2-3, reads KAGVTQTPRYLIKTRGQQVTLSCSPISGHRSVSWYQQTPGQGLQFLFEYFSETQRNKGNFPGRFSGRQFSNSRSEMNVSTLELGDSALYLCASSFEGGTQYFGPGTRLTVL.

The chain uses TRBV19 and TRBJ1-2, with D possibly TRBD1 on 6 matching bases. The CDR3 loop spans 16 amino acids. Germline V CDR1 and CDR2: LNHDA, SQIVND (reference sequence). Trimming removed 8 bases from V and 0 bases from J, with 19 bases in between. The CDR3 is CASRNPEGGANYGYTF. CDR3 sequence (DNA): TGTGCCAGTCGTAACCCTGAGGGGGGAGCTAACTATGGCTACACCTTC.

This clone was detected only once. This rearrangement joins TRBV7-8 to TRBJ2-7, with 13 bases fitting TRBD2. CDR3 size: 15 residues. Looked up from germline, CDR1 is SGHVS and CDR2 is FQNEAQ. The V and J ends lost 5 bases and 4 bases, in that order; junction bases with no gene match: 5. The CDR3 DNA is TGTGCCAGCAGCGCCAGACTAGCGGGAGGTTACGAGCAGTACTTC. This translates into CASSARLAGGYEQYF.

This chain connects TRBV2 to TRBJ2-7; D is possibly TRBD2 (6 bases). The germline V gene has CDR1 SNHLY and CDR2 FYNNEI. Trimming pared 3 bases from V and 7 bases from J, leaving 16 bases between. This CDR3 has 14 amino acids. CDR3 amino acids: CASSEEGERREQYF. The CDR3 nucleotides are TGTGCCAGCAGTGAGGAGGGAGAGCGCCGGGAGCAGTACTTC.

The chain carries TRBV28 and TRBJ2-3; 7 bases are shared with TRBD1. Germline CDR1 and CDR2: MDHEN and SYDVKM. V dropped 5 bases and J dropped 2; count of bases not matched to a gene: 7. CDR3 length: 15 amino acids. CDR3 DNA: TGTGCCAGCAGTGCCCGGGACAGAAACACAGATACGCAGTATTTT. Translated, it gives CASSARDRNTDTQYF.

CDR3 region: CASSRDSANTGELFF. The CDR3 nucleotides are TGTGCCAGTAGTCGGGACAGCGCGAACACCGGGGAGCTGTTTTTT. This chain links TRBV19 with TRBJ2-2; 7 nucleotides line up with TRBD1. The germline gives CDR1 LNHDA, CDR2 SQIVND (reference sequence). CDR3 size: 15 residues. The V and J ends lost 5 bases and 0 bases, in that order; junction bases with no gene match: 3.

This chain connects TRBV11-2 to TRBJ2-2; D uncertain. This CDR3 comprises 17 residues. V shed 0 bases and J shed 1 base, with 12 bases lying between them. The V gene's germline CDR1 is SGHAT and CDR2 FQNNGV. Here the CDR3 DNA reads TGTGCCAGCAGCTTAGATCGGTATCAGGTGAACACCGGGGAGCTGTTTTTT. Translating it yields CASSLDRYQVNTGELFF.

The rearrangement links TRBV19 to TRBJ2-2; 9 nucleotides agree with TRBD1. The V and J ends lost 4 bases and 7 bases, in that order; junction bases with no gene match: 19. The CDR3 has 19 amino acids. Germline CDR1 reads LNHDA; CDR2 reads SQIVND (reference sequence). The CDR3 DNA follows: TGTGCCAGTAGTACCATGGGCCCGGGACAGGGAATTTGGGTCGGGGAGCTGTTTTTT. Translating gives CASSTMGPGQGIWVGELFF.

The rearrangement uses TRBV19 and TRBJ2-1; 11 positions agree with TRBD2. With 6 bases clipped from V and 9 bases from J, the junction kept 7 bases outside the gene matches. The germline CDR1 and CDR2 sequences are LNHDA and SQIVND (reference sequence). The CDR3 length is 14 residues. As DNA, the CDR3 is TGTGCCAGTAGGGAACTAGCGGGAGCAATTGAGCAGTTCTTC. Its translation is CASRELAGAIEQFF.

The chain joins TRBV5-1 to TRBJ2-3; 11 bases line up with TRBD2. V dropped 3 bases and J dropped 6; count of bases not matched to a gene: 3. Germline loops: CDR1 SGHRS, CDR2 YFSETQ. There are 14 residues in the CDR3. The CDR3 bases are TGCGCCAGCAGCTCTAGCGGGAGGTCTGATACGCAGTATTTT. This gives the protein CASSSSGRSDTQYF.

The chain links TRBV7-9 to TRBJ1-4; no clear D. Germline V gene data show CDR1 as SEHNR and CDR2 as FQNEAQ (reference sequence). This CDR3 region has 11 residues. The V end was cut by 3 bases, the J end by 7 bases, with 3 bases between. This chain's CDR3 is CASSFGEKLFF. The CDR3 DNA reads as TGTGCCAGCAGCTTTGGTGAAAAACTGTTTTTT.

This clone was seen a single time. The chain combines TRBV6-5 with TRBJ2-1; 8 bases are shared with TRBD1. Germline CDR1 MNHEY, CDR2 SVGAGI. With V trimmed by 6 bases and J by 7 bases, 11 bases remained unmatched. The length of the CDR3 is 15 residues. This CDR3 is CASRTDRAVWNEQFF. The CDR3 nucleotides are TGTGCCAGCAGGACGGACAGGGCTGTTTGGAATGAGCAGTTCTTC.

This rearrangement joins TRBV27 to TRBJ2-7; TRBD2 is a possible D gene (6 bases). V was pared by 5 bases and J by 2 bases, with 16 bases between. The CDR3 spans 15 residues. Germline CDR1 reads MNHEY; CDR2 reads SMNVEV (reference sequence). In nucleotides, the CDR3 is TGTGCCAGCAGTCCTTCCCGACTAGTTCCCTACGAGCAGTACTTC. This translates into CASSPSRLVPYEQYF.

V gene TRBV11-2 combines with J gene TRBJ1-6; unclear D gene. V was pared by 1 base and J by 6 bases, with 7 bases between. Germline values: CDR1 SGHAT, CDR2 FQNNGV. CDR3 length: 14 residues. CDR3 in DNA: TGTGCCAGCAGCTTAGGACTGCTTAATTCACCCCTCCACTTT. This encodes CASSLGLLNSPLHF.

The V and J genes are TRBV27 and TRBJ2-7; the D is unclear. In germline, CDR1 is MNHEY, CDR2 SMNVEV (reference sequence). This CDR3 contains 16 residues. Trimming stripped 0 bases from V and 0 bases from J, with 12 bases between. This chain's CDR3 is CASSLSYSTLSYEQYF. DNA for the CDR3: TGTGCCAGCAGTTTATCGTACTCCACCCTCTCCTACGAGCAGTACTTC.

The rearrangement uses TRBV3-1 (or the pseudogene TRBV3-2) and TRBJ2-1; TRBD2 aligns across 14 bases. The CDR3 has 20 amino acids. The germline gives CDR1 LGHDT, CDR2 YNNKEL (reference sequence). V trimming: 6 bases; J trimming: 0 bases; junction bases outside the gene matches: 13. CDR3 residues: CASRPGVGTSGSISYNEQFF. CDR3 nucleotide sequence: TGTGCCAGCAGACCAGGGGTCGGGACTAGCGGGAGTATCTCCTACAATGAGCAGTTCTTC.

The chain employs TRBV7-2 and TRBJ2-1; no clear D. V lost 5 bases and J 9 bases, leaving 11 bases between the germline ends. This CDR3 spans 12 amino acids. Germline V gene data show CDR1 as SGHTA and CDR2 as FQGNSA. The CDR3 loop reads CASSAVFSEQFF. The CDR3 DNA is TGTGCCAGCAGCGCCGTTTTCTCTGAGCAGTTCTTC.

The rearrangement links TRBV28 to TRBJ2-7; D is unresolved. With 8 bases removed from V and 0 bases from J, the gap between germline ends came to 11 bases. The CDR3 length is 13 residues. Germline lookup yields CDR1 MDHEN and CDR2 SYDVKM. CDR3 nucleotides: TGTGCCAGCTTGAAATCAAGCTCCTACGAGCAGTACTTC. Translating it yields CASLKSSSYEQYF.

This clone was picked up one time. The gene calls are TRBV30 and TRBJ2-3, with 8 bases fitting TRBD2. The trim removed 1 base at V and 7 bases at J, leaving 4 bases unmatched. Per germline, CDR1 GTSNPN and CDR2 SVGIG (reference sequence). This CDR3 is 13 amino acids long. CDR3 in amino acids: CAWSAGGKNTQYF. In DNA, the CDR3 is TGTGCCTGGAGTGCGGGAGGGAAGAATACGCAGTATTTT.

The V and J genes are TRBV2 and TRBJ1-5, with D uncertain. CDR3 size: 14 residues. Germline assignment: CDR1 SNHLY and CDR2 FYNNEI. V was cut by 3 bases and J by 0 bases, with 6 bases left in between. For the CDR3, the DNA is TGTGCCAGCAGTGATCTCTATAGCAATCAGCCCCAGCATTTT. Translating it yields CASSDLYSNQPQHF.

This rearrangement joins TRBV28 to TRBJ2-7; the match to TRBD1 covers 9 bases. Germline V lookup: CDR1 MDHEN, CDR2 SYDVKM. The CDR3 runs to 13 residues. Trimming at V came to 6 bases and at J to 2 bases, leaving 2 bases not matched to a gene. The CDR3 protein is CASSRDRAYEQYF. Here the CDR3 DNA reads TGTGCCAGCAGCCGGGACAGGGCCTACGAGCAGTACTTC.

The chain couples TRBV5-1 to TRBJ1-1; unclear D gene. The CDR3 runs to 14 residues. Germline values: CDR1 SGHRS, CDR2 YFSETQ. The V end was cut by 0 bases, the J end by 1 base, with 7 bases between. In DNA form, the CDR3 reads TGCGCCAGCAGCTTGGTGCCTTCGAACACTGAAGCTTTCTTT. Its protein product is CASSLVPSNTEAFF.

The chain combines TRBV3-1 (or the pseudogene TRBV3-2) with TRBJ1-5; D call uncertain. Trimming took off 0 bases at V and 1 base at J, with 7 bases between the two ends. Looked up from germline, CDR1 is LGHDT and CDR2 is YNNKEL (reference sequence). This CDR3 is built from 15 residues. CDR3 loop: CASSQDSRSNQPQHF. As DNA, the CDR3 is TGTGCCAGCAGCCAAGACTCCAGAAGCAATCAGCCCCAGCATTTT.

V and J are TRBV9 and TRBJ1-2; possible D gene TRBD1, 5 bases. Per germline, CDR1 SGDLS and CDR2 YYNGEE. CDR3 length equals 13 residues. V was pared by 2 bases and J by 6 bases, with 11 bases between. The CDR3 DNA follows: TGTGCCAGCAGCGTCGTGGGGGGAAATGGCTACACCTTC. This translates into CASSVVGGNGYTF.

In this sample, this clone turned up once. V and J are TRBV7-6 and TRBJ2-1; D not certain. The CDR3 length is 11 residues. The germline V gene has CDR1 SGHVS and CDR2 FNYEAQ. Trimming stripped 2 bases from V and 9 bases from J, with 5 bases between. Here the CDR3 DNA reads TGTGCCAGCAGCTTAAACGGTGAGCAGTTCTTC. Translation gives CASSLNGEQFF.

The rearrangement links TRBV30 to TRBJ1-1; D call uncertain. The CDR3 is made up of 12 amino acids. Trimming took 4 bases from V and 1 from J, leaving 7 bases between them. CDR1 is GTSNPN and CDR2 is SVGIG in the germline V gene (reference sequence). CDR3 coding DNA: TGTGCCTGGACGAAGGGGAACACTGAAGCTTTCTTT. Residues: CAWTKGNTEAFF.

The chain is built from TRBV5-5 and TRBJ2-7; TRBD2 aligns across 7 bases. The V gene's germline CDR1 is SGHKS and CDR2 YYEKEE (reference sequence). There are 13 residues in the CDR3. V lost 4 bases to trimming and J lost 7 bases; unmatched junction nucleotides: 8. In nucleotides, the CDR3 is TGTGCCAGCAGCCCGCAGGGTAGCGGGGAGCAGTACTTC. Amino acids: CASSPQGSGEQYF.

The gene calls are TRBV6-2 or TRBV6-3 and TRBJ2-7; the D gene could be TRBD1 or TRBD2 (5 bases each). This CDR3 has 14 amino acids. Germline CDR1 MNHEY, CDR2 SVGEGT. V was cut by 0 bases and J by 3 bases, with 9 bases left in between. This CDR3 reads CASSYSGGYYEQYF. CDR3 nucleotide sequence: TGTGCCAGCAGTTACTCTGGGGGATACTACGAGCAGTACTTC.

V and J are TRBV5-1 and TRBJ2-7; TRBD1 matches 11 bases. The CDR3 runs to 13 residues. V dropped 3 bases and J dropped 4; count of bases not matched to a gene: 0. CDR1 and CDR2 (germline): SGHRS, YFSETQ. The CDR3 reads CASSWDRGYEQYF. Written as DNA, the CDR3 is TGCGCCAGCAGCTGGGACAGGGGGTACGAGCAGTACTTC.